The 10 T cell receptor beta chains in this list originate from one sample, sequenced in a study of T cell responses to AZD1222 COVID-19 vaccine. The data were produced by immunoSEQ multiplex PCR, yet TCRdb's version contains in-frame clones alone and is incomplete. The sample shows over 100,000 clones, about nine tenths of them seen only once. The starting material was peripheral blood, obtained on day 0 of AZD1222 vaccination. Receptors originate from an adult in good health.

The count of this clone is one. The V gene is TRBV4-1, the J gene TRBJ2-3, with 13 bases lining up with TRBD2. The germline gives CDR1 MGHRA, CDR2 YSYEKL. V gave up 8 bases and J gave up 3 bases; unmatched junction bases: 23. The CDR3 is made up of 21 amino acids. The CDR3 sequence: CASRRRGQATGLAGRTDTQYF. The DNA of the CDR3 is TGCGCCAGCCGCCGGCGGGGACAGGCGACGGGACTAGCGGGGAGAACAGATACGCAGTATTTT.

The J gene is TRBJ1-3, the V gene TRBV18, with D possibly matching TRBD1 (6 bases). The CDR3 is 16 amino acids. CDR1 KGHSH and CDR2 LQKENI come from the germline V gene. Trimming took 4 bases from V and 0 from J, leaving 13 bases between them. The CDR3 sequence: CASSLLSTGSGNTIYF. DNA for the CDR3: TGTGCCAGCTCACTGCTTTCGACAGGCTCTGGAAACACCATATATTTT. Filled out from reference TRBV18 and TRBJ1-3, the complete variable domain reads NAGVMQNPRHLVRRRGQEARLRCSPMKGHSHVYWYRQLPEEGLKFMVYLQKENIIDESGMPKERFSAEFPKEGPSILRIQQVVRGDSAAYFCASSLLSTGSGNTIYFGEGSWLTVV.

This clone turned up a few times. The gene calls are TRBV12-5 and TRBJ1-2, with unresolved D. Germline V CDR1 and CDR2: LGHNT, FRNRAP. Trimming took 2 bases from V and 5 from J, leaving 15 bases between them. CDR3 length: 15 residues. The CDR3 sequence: CASGLFSGVGYGYTF. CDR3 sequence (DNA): TGTGCTAGTGGTTTGTTTAGCGGGGTTGGGTATGGCTACACCTTC.

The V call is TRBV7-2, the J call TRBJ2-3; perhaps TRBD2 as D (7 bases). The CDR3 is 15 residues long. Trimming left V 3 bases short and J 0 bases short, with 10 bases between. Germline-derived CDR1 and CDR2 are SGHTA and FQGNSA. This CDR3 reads CASSFGGPSTDTQYF. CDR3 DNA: TGTGCCAGCAGCTTCGGGGGGCCTAGCACAGATACGCAGTATTTT.

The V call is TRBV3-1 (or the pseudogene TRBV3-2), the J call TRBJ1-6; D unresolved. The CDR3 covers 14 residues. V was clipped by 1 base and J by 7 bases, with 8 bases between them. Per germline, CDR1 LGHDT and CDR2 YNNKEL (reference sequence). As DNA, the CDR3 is TGTGCCAGCAGCCAAGTAGTTGGAAATTCACCCCTCCACTTT. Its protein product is CASSQVVGNSPLHF.

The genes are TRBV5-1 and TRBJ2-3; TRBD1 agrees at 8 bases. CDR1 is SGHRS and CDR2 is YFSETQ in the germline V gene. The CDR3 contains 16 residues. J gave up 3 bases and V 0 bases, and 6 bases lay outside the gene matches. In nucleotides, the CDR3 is TGCGCCAGCAGCTTGGGACAGGGGCCAGGGACAGATACGCAGTATTTT. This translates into CASSLGQGPGTDTQYF.

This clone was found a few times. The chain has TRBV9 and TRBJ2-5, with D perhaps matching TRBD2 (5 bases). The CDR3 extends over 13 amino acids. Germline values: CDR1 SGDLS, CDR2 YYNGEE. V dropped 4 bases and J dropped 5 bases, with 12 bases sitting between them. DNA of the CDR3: TGTGCCAGCAGCAAAGGAGGAGCCGAGACCCAGTACTTC. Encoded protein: CASSKGGAETQYF.

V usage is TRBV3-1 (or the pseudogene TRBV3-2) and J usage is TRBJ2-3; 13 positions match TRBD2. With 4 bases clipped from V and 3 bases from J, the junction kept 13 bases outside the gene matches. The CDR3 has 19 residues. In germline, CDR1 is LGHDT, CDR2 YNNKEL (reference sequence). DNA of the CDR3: TGTGCCAGCAGCCCAAGTATTGGACTAGCGGGAGAAGGGACAGATACGCAGTATTTT. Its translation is CASSPSIGLAGEGTDTQYF.

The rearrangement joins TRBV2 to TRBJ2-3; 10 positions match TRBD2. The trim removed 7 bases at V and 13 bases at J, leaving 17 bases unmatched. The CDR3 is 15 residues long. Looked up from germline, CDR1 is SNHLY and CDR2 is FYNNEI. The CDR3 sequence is CASTLLYAAGGQEYF. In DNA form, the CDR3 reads TGTGCCAGCACCCTACTATATGCAGCGGGGGGGCAGGAGTATTTT.

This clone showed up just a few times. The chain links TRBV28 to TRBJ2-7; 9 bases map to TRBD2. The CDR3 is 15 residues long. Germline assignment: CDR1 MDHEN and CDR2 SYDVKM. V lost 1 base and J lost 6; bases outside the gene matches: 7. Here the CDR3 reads CASSLSLGLAREQYF. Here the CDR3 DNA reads TGTGCCAGCAGTTTATCCCTGGGACTAGCTCGCGAGCAGTACTTC.